The clone carrying this T cell receptor (beta chain) showed up many times. Its target is not known. These data belong to a study of regulatory T cells in long-lasting Graves disease. General study findings and limits: Small sample size may have lowered accuracy. Persistent patients shared more public clonotypes (2,741) than newly diagnosed patients (about 970). Lower TCR diversity characterized persistent Graves' patients relative to newly diagnosed patients.

CDR3 length equals 14 residues. Per the germline V gene, CDR1 is SNHLY and CDR2 is FYNNEI. The V and J ends lost 7 bases and 3 bases, in that order; junction bases with no gene match: 8. Time point indicated: newly diagnosed GD, antithyroid drugs for less than 3 months. RNA from PBMCs was the source of the TCR library. Peripheral blood, around 9.9 milliliters per patient, was collected in EDTA tubes. Arm-PCR of CDR3 regions with iRepertoire HTBI primers generated TCR beta libraries. One entry per CDR3 protein, called by TCRdb with MiXCR from the multiplex PCR reads. The data contain hundreds of thousands of distinct CDR3 sequences, roughly 15% of them singletons.

The chain joins TRBV2 to TRBJ1-1, with 7 bases that match TRBD1. The sample was peripheral blood mononuclear cells (PBMCs), taken at new diagnosis, from a patient treated with antithyroid drugs. The receptor was derived from a female donor with Graves disease. CDR3 sequence (DNA): TGTGCCAGCAAGGCAGGGGGTTTCTACACTGAAGCTTTCTTT. Translated, it gives CASKAGGFYTEAFF.